The clone carrying this T cell receptor beta chain was found once. The sample originates from a study of cytomegalovirus exposure and HLA in healthy donors. Primers included in the PCR were 60 Vbeta and 13 Jbeta primers. TCRdb keeps only in-frame clones here, not all; method: immunoSEQ multiplex PCR. This table holds some 100,000 clones, about four fifths found once. CDR1 SQVTM and CDR2 ANQGSEA come from the germline V gene. Trimming stripped 7 bases from V and 2 bases from J, with 16 bases between. The CDR3 has 14 residues. This receptor was taken from a female donor in good health and CMV-seropositive. The chain joins TRBV29-1 to TRBJ2-3; the D gene is possibly TRBD2 (7 bases). Material for sequencing was PBMCs. CDR3 sequence reads: CSAQRGGLTDTQYF. CDR3 nucleotides: TGCAGCGCCCAGAGGGGGGGGCTCACAGATACGCAGTATTTT.